The 32 T cell receptor beta chains presented below share a single source sample, sequenced in a study of Graves' ophthalmopathy and Graves' hyperthyroidism. RNA served as the template for amplifying TCR beta CDR3 regions. In the first round, RT-PCR was carried out with HTBI primers, and a multiplex PCR formed the second round. TCRdb fed the multiplex PCR reads into MiXCR, producing one record per CDR3 protein. Here the sample spans 400,000 to 500,000 distinct CDR3 sequences, roughly 21% being singletons. Sequencing was done on a sample of peripheral blood. The receptors here all came from a woman aged 18-30 years with stable Graves' hyperthyroidism.

At least ten counts were recorded for this clonotype. The V call is TRBV7-8, the J call TRBJ2-6; 8 nucleotides line up with TRBD1. CDR3 length: 16 amino acids. Germline loops: CDR1 SGHVS, CDR2 FQNEAQ. V shed 5 bases, J shed 2 bases, and the junction held 5 bases outside the gene matches. Here the CDR3 reads CASSPDRVAGANVLTF. DNA for the CDR3: TGTGCCAGCAGCCCGGACAGGGTGGCTGGGGCCAACGTCCTGACTTTC.

This clonotype occurred many times. V gene TRBV28 combines with J gene TRBJ1-5; D may be TRBD1 (6 bases). V dropped 8 bases and J dropped 8 bases, with 19 bases sitting between them. This CDR3 is built from 14 residues. Germline V gives CDR1 MDHEN, CDR2 SYDVKM. CDR3: CASLNQGRGEPQHF. CDR3 bases: TGTGCCAGCCTGAACCAGGGGAGGGGAGAGCCCCAGCATTTT.

The gene calls are TRBV6-2 or TRBV6-3 and TRBJ1-1; 7 bases map to TRBD1. Losses at the gene ends were 2 bases for V and 6 bases for J; bases not matched to a gene: 15. The CDR3 runs to 17 residues. Germline lookup yields CDR1 MNHEY and CDR2 SVGEGT. Here the CDR3 reads CASSYVQGGSMGAEAFF. In nucleotides, the CDR3 is TGTGCCAGCAGTTACGTGCAGGGGGGATCGATGGGCGCTGAAGCTTTCTTT.

This clonotype was observed at least ten times. The chain combines TRBV20-1 with TRBJ2-7, with 7 nucleotides matching TRBD1. Trimming took 0 bases from V and 3 from J; bases not matched to a gene: 5. Germline V gene data show CDR1 as DFQATT and CDR2 as SNEGSKA (reference sequence). CDR3 size: 14 residues. CDR3 in amino acids: CSARDRWDSYEQYF. In DNA form, the CDR3 reads TGCAGTGCTAGAGATCGGTGGGACAGCTACGAGCAGTACTTC.

The chain has TRBV10-2 and TRBJ2-5; D is possibly TRBD2 (6 bases). Trimming removed 0 bases at V and 5 bases at J, with 13 bases between. Germline lookup yields CDR1 WSHSY and CDR2 SAAADI. There are 15 residues in the CDR3. The CDR3 region is CASSESEVGGETQYF. The DNA of the CDR3 is TGCGCCAGCAGTGAGTCAGAAGTGGGGGGTGAGACCCAGTACTTC.

J is TRBJ2-2 and V is TRBV12-5, with 14 bases identical to TRBD2. J was trimmed by 6 bases and V by 1 base; bases with no gene match: 10. Germline V gene lookup returns CDR1 LGHNT and CDR2 FRNRAP. This CDR3 has 19 amino acids. The CDR3 nucleotides read TGTGCTAGTGGTTTGGCCACGGGGGGACTAGCGGGAGAGGCCGGGGAGCTGTTTTTT. It encodes CASGLATGGLAGEAGELFF.

This clonotype has at least ten counts. The chain links TRBV7-2 to TRBJ2-7; D remains ambiguous. V lost 5 bases and J lost 2, with 4 bases in between. The CDR3 spans 11 residues. Germline CDR1 reads SGHTA; CDR2 reads FQGNSA. As DNA, the CDR3 is TGTGCCAGCAGCGTAACCTACGAGCAGTACTTC. This encodes CASSVTYEQYF.

This clonotype was counted many times. The gene calls are TRBV29-1 and TRBJ2-2, with D possibly TRBD2 on 6 matching bases. Between the trimmed V and J ends, which lost 4 bases and 5 bases, there was a span of 11 bases. Germline CDR1 reads SQVTM; CDR2 reads ANQGSEA. The CDR3 runs to 13 residues. CDR3 region: CSVVEGGTGELFF. The DNA of the CDR3 is TGCAGCGTTGTAGAGGGAGGAACCGGGGAGCTGTTTTTT.

The V and J genes are TRBV27 and TRBJ1-3; possibly TRBD1 for D (6 bases). The CDR3 totals 14 residues. Germline CDR1 is MNHEY and CDR2 is SMNVEV (reference sequence). Trimming shortened V by 7 bases and J by 3 bases, and 13 bases separated the two germline ends. In DNA, the CDR3 is TGTGCCAGCATGCGGGGGGCGGGTGGAAACACCATATATTTT. As protein: CASMRGAGGNTIYF.

This clonotype appeared many times. The V and J genes are TRBV12-3 or TRBV12-4 and TRBJ1-5; D ambiguous. V was cut by 6 bases and J by 3 bases, with 15 bases left in between. The CDR3 is 15 amino acids. Written as DNA, the CDR3 is TGTGCCAGCAGCCCTGACTCCCGGAACAATCAGCCCCAGCATTTT. This gives the protein CASSPDSRNNQPQHF.

Ten or more counts support this clonotype. This rearrangement joins TRBV6-5 to TRBJ1-5, with D uncertain. The germline V gene has CDR1 MNHEY and CDR2 SVGAGI. Trimming took off 1 base at V and 2 bases at J, with 3 bases between the two ends. This CDR3 region has 13 residues. CDR3 DNA sequence: TGTGCCAGCAGTTACTTTCGCAATCAGCCCCAGCATTTT. Translation gives CASSYFRNQPQHF.

V usage is TRBV14 and J usage is TRBJ2-7; 8 bases line up with TRBD1. This CDR3 spans 14 amino acids. The V segment lost 5 bases and the J segment 2 bases; nucleotides outside the gene matches: 5. The germline V gene encodes CDR1 SGHDN and CDR2 FVKESK. The CDR3 DNA reads as TGTGCCAGCAGCGACGACAGGGGAACCTACGAGCAGTACTTC. Its protein is CASSDDRGTYEQYF.

This clonotype was seen a handful of times. V usage is TRBV12-5 and J usage is TRBJ2-2; TRBD2 matches 12 bases. There are 17 residues in the CDR3. CDR1 is LGHNT, CDR2 FRNRAP, per germline. The V and J ends lost 1 base and 10 bases, in that order; junction bases with no gene match: 10. The DNA for the CDR3 is TGTGCTAGTGGTTTGGCCACCGGGACTAGCGGGTTCCAGGAGCTGTTTTTT. Protein sequence: CASGLATGTSGFQELFF.

This rearrangement joins TRBV12-3 or TRBV12-4 to TRBJ2-2; TRBD2 matches at 12 bases. This CDR3 comprises 17 residues. Germline trimming cut 5 bases from V and 4 bases from J; bases unmatched to any gene: 8. The CDR3: CASSPRLAGARTGELFF. In nucleotides, the CDR3 is TGTGCCAGCAGTCCCCGACTAGCGGGAGCCCGCACCGGGGAGCTGTTTTTT.

This chain links TRBV2 with TRBJ2-7; D ambiguous. Germline V gives CDR1 SNHLY, CDR2 FYNNEI. V was trimmed by 4 bases and J by 4 bases, leaving 8 bases between them. The CDR3 runs 12 residues. The chain's CDR3 is CASSADPYEQYF. The CDR3 DNA reads TGTGCCAGCAGTGCCGACCCTTACGAGCAGTACTTC.

The V and J genes are TRBV7-2 and TRBJ2-2; 8 bases map to TRBD2. V dropped 9 bases and J dropped 4; count of bases not matched to a gene: 7. The CDR3 totals 14 residues. In germline, CDR1 is SGHTA, CDR2 FQGNSA. CDR3 amino acids: CASNLAGLTGELFF. In DNA form, the CDR3 reads TGTGCCAGTAACCTAGCGGGCCTCACCGGGGAGCTGTTTTTT.

V and J are TRBV28 and TRBJ2-5; no clear D. V lost 10 bases, J lost 8 bases, and 11 bases lay in between. The CDR3 loop spans 10 amino acids. Germline V CDR1 and CDR2: MDHEN, SYDVKM. This chain's CDR3 is CAIRKETQYF. The DNA for the CDR3 is TGTGCCATCAGAAAGGAAACCCAGTACTTC.

This clonotype was found many times. This rearrangement joins TRBV2 to TRBJ2-2; TRBD1 matches at 7 bases. The CDR3 contains 15 residues. V lost 7 bases and J lost 8; bases outside the gene matches: 13. CDR1 and CDR2 (germline): SNHLY, FYNNEI. The CDR3 region has the DNA TGTGCCAGCATCGAAAAGGCAGGGACAGAGGGGGAGCTGTTTTTT. Its translation is CASIEKAGTEGELFF.

This clonotype was detected ten times or more. V gene TRBV7-2 combines with J gene TRBJ2-5; 10 bases are a match to TRBD2. Trimming took 1 base from V and 6 from J; bases not matched to a gene: 5. The CDR3 has 15 residues. CDR1 and CDR2 from the germline V gene are SGHTA and FQGNSA. The CDR3 DNA reads TGTGCCAGCAGCTTAGAAGCGGGAGGGCTACAGACCCAGTACTTC. Its translation: CASSLEAGGLQTQYF.

The table lists this clonotype with many counts. The rearrangement joins TRBV20-1 to TRBJ1-2; D gene ambiguous. There are 13 residues in the CDR3. Deletions cut 4 bases from V and 5 bases from J, with 14 bases between. Germline assignment: CDR1 DFQATT and CDR2 SNEGSKA (reference sequence). CDR3: CSATGRSRYGYTF. The CDR3 DNA reads TGCAGTGCTACCGGACGCTCTAGATATGGCTACACCTTC.

This clonotype was seen repeatedly, ten times or more. This may come from a read error, since a much larger clone is one base off. The genes are TRBV20-1 and TRBJ2-7; D not resolved. The CDR3 has 11 amino acids. Germline values: CDR1 DFQATT, CDR2 SNEGSKA (reference sequence). V was clipped by 5 bases and J by 3 bases, with 8 bases between them. CDR3 nucleotide sequence: TGCAGTGCTGGACCCCTCTACGAGCAGTACTTC. This sequence encodes CSAGPLYEQYF.

This clonotype has at least ten counts. The CDR3 spells CASRPGAATQYF. CDR3 coding DNA: TGTGCCAGCAGGCCCGGTGCGGCGACCCAGTACTTC. This rearrangement joins TRBV12-3 or TRBV12-4 to TRBJ2-5; D is undetermined. Trimming pared 6 bases from V and 7 bases from J, leaving 12 bases between. CDR3 length: 12 residues.

This clonotype appeared many times. The chain is built from TRBV12-3 or TRBV12-4 and TRBJ2-2, with TRBD2 identical over 14 bases. V lost 5 bases, J lost 8 bases, and 10 bases stayed unmatched. This CDR3 region has 17 residues. CDR3 in amino acids: CASSGTSGSPGAGELFF. Written as DNA, the CDR3 is TGTGCCAGCAGTGGGACTAGCGGGAGTCCCGGGGCGGGGGAGCTGTTTTTT.

This clonotype was found many times. This chain uses TRBV2 with TRBJ2-6; the D gene is possibly TRBD1 (5 bases). Trimming stripped 4 bases from V and 2 bases from J, with 9 bases between. CDR1 is SNHLY and CDR2 is FYNNEI in the germline V gene. The CDR3 spans 15 residues. CDR3 nucleotide sequence: TGTGCCAGCAGTGCTCAGGGCGCTGGGGCCAACGTCCTGACTTTC. This translates into CASSAQGAGANVLTF.

This clonotype appeared many times. V gene TRBV18 combines with J gene TRBJ2-7; D unresolved. The germline CDR1 and CDR2 sequences are KGHSH and LQKENI. The germline V and J ends were trimmed by 2 bases and 3 bases, with 11 bases remaining between them. The CDR3 has 14 amino acids. DNA for the CDR3: TGTGCCAGCTCACCAGAGCGTACCAACTACGAGCAGTACTTC. It codes for CASSPERTNYEQYF.

At least ten counts were recorded for this clonotype. The gene calls are TRBV2 and TRBJ2-5; D perhaps matches TRBD2 (6 bases). The V gene's germline CDR1 is SNHLY and CDR2 FYNNEI. Trimming stripped 0 bases from V and 4 bases from J, with 9 bases between. The CDR3 is made up of 14 amino acids. The chain's CDR3 is CASSEARAGETQYF. CDR3 DNA sequence: TGTGCCAGCAGTGAAGCGCGAGCGGGAGAGACCCAGTACTTC. Combining the CDR3 with reference TRBV2 and TRBJ2-5 gives the whole variable domain EPEVTQTPSHQVTQMGQEVILRCVPISNHLYFYWYRQILGQKVEFLVSFYNNEISEKSEIFDDQFSVERPDGSNFTLKIRSTKLEDSAMYFCASSEARAGETQYFGPGTRLLVL.

The table lists this clonotype with a few counts. The genes are TRBV19 and TRBJ2-1; 13 positions agree with TRBD2. The V segment lost 5 bases and the J segment 9 bases; nucleotides outside the gene matches: 4. Germline assignment: CDR1 LNHDA and CDR2 SQIVND (reference sequence). This CDR3 has 14 amino acids. CDR3: CASSWTSGSGEQFF. In DNA form, the CDR3 reads TGTGCCAGTAGTTGGACTAGCGGGAGCGGTGAGCAGTTCTTC.

This sequence joins TRBV6-2 or TRBV6-3 and TRBJ1-1; 7 bases are a match to TRBD1. The ends lost 7 bases at V and 1 base at J; junction bases unmatched: 6. This CDR3 spans 14 amino acids. Germline V gene data show CDR1 as MNHEY and CDR2 as SVGEGT. The CDR3 DNA reads as TGTGCCAGCAACGGACAGGCCGAGAACACTGAAGCTTTCTTT. Translating gives CASNGQAENTEAFF.

This clonotype has a count of ten or more. The chain links TRBV14 to TRBJ1-5; a possible D gene is TRBD1 (6 bases). Germline V gene sequence: CDR1 SGHDN, CDR2 FVKESK. V was pared by 2 bases and J by 1 base, with 15 bases between. The CDR3 has 17 amino acids. The CDR3 reads CASSQPLQGVSNQPQHF. The CDR3 DNA reads as TGTGCCAGCAGCCAACCCTTACAGGGTGTGAGCAATCAGCCCCAGCATTTT.

The chain combines TRBV15 with TRBJ1-5; 11 bases line up with TRBD1. The CDR3 runs to 17 residues. The germline V gene encodes CDR1 LNHNV and CDR2 YYDKDF (reference sequence). J was trimmed by 4 bases and V by 4 bases; bases with no gene match: 9. Here the CDR3 DNA reads TGTGCCACCAGCAAAGGTCAGGACAGGGGGCCTAATCAGCCCCAGCATTTT. It yields the protein CATSKGQDRGPNQPQHF.

This clonotype was counted at least ten times. As DNA, the CDR3 is TGTGCCAGCAGCGAAGCGGGGGCTGGGTTCTTGGGATCACCCCTCCACTTT. This translates into CASSEAGAGFLGSPLHF. The rearrangement links TRBV6-2 or TRBV6-3 to TRBJ1-6; a possible D gene is TRBD1 (6 bases). Per the germline V gene, CDR1 is MNHEY and CDR2 is SVGEGT. V lost 6 bases and J 10 bases, leaving 25 bases between the germline ends. The CDR3 loop spans 17 amino acids.

In this sample, this clonotype turned up many times. V usage is TRBV6-1 and J usage is TRBJ1-1; possibly TRBD1 for D (6 bases). Germline loops: CDR1 MNHNS, CDR2 SASEGT. The germline V and J ends were trimmed by 7 bases and 3 bases, with 12 bases remaining between them. The CDR3 has 13 amino acids. The CDR3: CASIQGLDTEAFF. In DNA form, the CDR3 reads TGTGCCAGCATTCAGGGGTTGGACACTGAAGCTTTCTTT.